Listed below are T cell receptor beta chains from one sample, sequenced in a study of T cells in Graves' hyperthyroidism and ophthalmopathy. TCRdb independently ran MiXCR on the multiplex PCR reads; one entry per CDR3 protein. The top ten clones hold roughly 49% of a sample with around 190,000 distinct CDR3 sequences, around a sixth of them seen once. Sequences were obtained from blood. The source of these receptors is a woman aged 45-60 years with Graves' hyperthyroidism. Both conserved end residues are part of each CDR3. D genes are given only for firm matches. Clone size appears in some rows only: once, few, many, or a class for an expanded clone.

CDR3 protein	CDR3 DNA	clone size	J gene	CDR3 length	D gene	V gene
CASSLDPRGAGFTEAFF	TGTGCCAGCAGCTTAGACCCCAGGGGGGCGGGTTTCACTGAAGCTTTCTTT	many	TRBJ1-1	17	TRBD1	TRBV7-9
CESRGLNTEAFF	TGTGAGAGTCGGGGCCTGAACACTGAAGCTTTCTTT	few	TRBJ1-1	12	NA	TRBV12-3/TRBV12-4
CSVLFNEQFF	TGCAGCGTTCTTTTCAATGAGCAGTTCTTC	few	TRBJ2-1	10	NA	TRBV29-1
CSARVLAGLYEQYF	TGCAGTGCTAGAGTATTAGCGGGACTCTACGAGCAGTACTTC	many	TRBJ2-7	14	TRBD2	TRBV20-1
CASSLLSGAANNEQFF	TGTGCCAGCAGTTTACTATCCGGGGCCGCGAACAATGAGCAGTTCTTC	NA	TRBJ2-1	16	NA	TRBV28
CASSPRGGGGETQYF	TGTGCCAGCAGCCCCCGCGGGGGGGGCGGAGAGACCCAGTACTTC	many	TRBJ2-5	15	TRBD2	TRBV7-8
CASSLNLRGISGNTIYF	TGTGCCAGCAGTTTAAATCTCAGGGGGATCTCTGGAAACACCATATATTTT	NA	TRBJ1-3	17	TRBD1	TRBV12-3/TRBV12-4
CSALGLADNEQFF	TGCAGTGCCCTCGGACTAGCGGACAATGAGCAGTTCTTC	few	TRBJ2-1	13	TRBD2	TRBV20-1
CASSLDPSTEAFF	TGTGCCAGCAGTCTAGACCCGAGCACTGAAGCTTTCTTT	few	TRBJ1-1	13	NA	TRBV12-3/TRBV12-4
CASSTDSSGNTIYF	TGCGCCAGCAGCACGGACAGCTCTGGAAACACCATATATTTT	NA	TRBJ1-3	14	NA	TRBV5-1
CASSLGPGTRTDTQYF	TGTGCCAGCAGCTTAGGACCGGGGACCCGCACAGATACGCAGTATTTT	few	TRBJ2-3	16	NA	TRBV7-8
CASSLESVNPTQYF	TGTGCCAGTAGTTTGGAGTCCGTGAACCCAACCCAGTACTTC	few	TRBJ2-5	14	NA	TRBV19
CASSDPIPPNEQFF	TGTGCCAGCAGTGATCCCATTCCCCCGAATGAGCAGTTCTTC	many	TRBJ2-1	14	NA	TRBV2
CASSLEFGGTDAQYF	TGTGCCAGCAGCTTAGAGTTTGGGGGCACAGATGCGCAGTATTTT	NA	TRBJ2-3	15	NA	TRBV7-9
CASSGSTGRKTQYF	TGTGCCAGCAGTGGATCGACAGGGAGAAAGACCCAGTACTTC	many	TRBJ2-5	14	TRBD1	TRBV6-1
CASSRKRWYQETQYF	TGTGCCAGCAGCCGCAAACGTTGGTACCAAGAGACCCAGTACTTC	many	TRBJ2-5	15	NA	TRBV14
CSARGQFNSPLHF	TGCAGTGCTAGAGGGCAGTTCAATTCACCCCTCCACTTT	many	TRBJ1-6	13	NA	TRBV20-1
CASRSSSGTLETQYF	TGTGCCAGCAGATCCTCTAGCGGGACCCTTGAGACCCAGTACTTC	few	TRBJ2-5	15	TRBD2	TRBV6-1
CASSLAGVGGHEQYF	TGTGCCAGCAGCTTAGCGGGGGTGGGCGGCCACGAGCAGTACTTC	NA	TRBJ2-7	15	NA	TRBV7-2
CASSGLAGGWVSEQFF	TGTGCCAGCAGTGGACTAGCGGGGGGGTGGGTCAGTGAGCAGTTCTTC	NA	TRBJ2-1	16	TRBD2	TRBV6-1
CASSPTRTSGASNEQFF	TGCGCCAGCAGCCCTACTCGGACTAGCGGAGCAAGTAATGAGCAGTTCTTC	NA	TRBJ2-1	17	TRBD2	TRBV5-1
CASSLLGRNQGNEQYF	TGTGCCAGCAGTTTATTAGGTCGGAACCAGGGGAACGAGCAGTACTTC	once	TRBJ2-7	16	NA	TRBV12-3/TRBV12-4
CASSEARGQPQHF	TGTGCCAGCAGTGAAGCGAGGGGGCAGCCCCAGCATTTT	many	TRBJ1-5	13	NA	TRBV6-1
CASRGGYSPAGTDTQYF	TGTGCCAGTAGGGGCGGGTACAGCCCCGCCGGCACAGATACGCAGTATTTT	few	TRBJ2-3	17	NA	TRBV19
CASSPFPRDRVEGEQFF	TGTGCCAGCAGTCCCTTCCCCCGGGACAGGGTAGAGGGTGAGCAGTTCTTC	many	TRBJ2-1	17	TRBD1	TRBV27
CASSYPQGGNTEAFF	TGTGCCAGCAGTTACCCACAGGGGGGGAACACTGAAGCTTTCTTT	NA	TRBJ1-1	15	TRBD1	TRBV6-9
CASTTGRRLQSDTQYF	TGTGCCAGCACCACCGGTCGTCGCCTCCAATCAGATACGCAGTATTTT	NA	TRBJ2-3	16	NA	TRBV12-3/TRBV12-4
CATSGSRQEQFF	TGTGCCACCAGCGGATCCCGGCAGGAGCAGTTCTTC	NA	TRBJ2-1	12	NA	TRBV15
CASSLARLRRYNEQFF	TGTGCCAGCAGCTTGGCTCGGTTAAGGAGATACAATGAGCAGTTCTTC	few	TRBJ2-1	16	NA	TRBV5-6
CASSAQLAVQETQYF	TGTGCCAGCAGTGCGCAACTAGCGGTCCAAGAGACCCAGTACTTC	many	TRBJ2-5	15	TRBD2	TRBV2
CASRAGDNQPQHF	TGCGCCAGCAGGGCCGGGGACAATCAGCCCCAGCATTTT	few	TRBJ1-5	13	NA	TRBV5-1
CASSPDRGNQETQYF	TGTGCCAGCAGTCCGGACAGGGGGAACCAAGAGACCCAGTACTTC	many	TRBJ2-5	15	TRBD1	TRBV27
CAISEWQGANSPLHF	TGTGCCATCAGTGAGTGGCAGGGGGCCAATTCACCCCTCCACTTT	NA	TRBJ1-6	15	TRBD1	TRBV10-3
CASSLDLGDEQYF	TGTGCCAGCAGCTTAGATTTAGGGGACGAGCAGTACTTC	many	TRBJ2-7	13	NA	TRBV7-2
CASGSQPQHF	TGTGCCAGCGGTAGTCAGCCCCAGCATTTT	few	TRBJ1-5	10	NA	TRBV6-2/TRBV6-3
CASSLKDRGMGTEAFF	TGCGCCAGCAGCTTGAAGGACAGGGGGATGGGCACTGAAGCTTTCTTT	many	TRBJ1-1	16	TRBD1	TRBV5-1
CSVEDLLDEEETQYF	TGCAGCGTTGAAGATCTCCTGGACGAGGAAGAGACCCAGTACTTC	many	TRBJ2-5	15	NA	TRBV29-1